A selection of T cell receptor beta chains follows, all from one sample in a study of cytomegalovirus exposure and HLA in healthy donors. TCRdb's copy holds only in-frame clones and misses some; the assay was immunoSEQ multiplex PCR. This sample carries around 58,000 clones, with under 10% going to the ten biggest clones. What was sequenced was PBMCs. The receptors were sampled from a man aged 50-60 years in good health and CMV-seropositive. The CDR3 runs from the conserved cysteine through the conserved F or W. A D gene is named only where the DNA matches it firmly.

length: 14
J: TRBJ2-7
V: TRBV5-1
D: .
DNA: TGCGCCAGCAGAACGGGCAGGGGATGGGCCGAGCAGTACTTC
CDR3: CASRTGRGWAEQYF

length: 13
J: TRBJ2-5
V: TRBV6-5
D: TRBD2
DNA: TGTGCCAGCAGGAGCGGGAGAGGGGAGACCCAGTACTTC
CDR3: CASRSGRGETQYF

length: 14
J: TRBJ1-5
V: TRBV5-1
D: .
DNA: TGCGCCAGCAGCTTGGCGTCAGGGGATCAGCCCCAGCATTTT
CDR3: CASSLASGDQPQHF

length: 15
J: TRBJ2-1
V: TRBV11-3
D: .
DNA: TGTGCCAGCAGCTGGGCGAGGGCCTTGTACAATGAGCAGTTCTTC
CDR3: CASSWARALYNEQFF

length: 13
J: TRBJ1-2
V: TRBV19
D: .
DNA: TGTGCCAGTAGTATTCGTAGGAGCTATGGCTACACCTTC
CDR3: CASSIRRSYGYTF

length: 13
J: TRBJ1-1
V: TRBV29-1
D: .
DNA: TGCAGCGTTAAACGACAGCAGAACACTGAAGCTTTCTTT
CDR3: CSVKRQQNTEAFF

length: 15
J: TRBJ1-2
V: TRBV4-3
D: .
DNA: TGCGCCAGCAGCCAATATCAGGGCCCTAACTATGGCTACACCTTC
CDR3: CASSQYQGPNYGYTF

length: 15
J: TRBJ2-1
V: TRBV28
D: TRBD2
DNA: TGTGCCAGCAGTCCTTTTACGGGAGGAGACAATGAGCAGTTCTTC
CDR3: CASSPFTGGDNEQFF

length: 19
J: TRBJ1-5
V: TRBV9
D: .
DNA: TGTGCCAGCAGCGTTATCCCCTCCCCCCACCGCATGGCCCATCAGCCCCAGCATTTT
CDR3: CASSVIPSPHRMAHQPQHF

length: 14
J: TRBJ2-7
V: TRBV5-8
D: .
DNA: TGTGCCAGCAGCTTGGCCCGGCGGCGCTACGAGCAGTACTTC
CDR3: CASSLARRRYEQYF

length: 13
J: TRBJ2-7
V: TRBV10-3
D: TRBD2
DNA: TGTGCCATCAGTGGCGGGACTAGTCGCGAGCAGTACTTC
CDR3: CAISGGTSREQYF

length: 18
J: TRBJ2-7
V: TRBV7-9
D: TRBD2
DNA: TGTGCCAGCAGCTTAGCGGCTAGCGGGGTAATTAACTCCTACGAGCAGTACTTC
CDR3: CASSLAASGVINSYEQYF

length: 17
J: TRBJ1-5
V: TRBV7-2
D: .
DNA: TGTGCCAGCAGCGATGCAGGGAGGTTAGGTAGCAATCAGCCCCAGCATTTT
CDR3: CASSDAGRLGSNQPQHF